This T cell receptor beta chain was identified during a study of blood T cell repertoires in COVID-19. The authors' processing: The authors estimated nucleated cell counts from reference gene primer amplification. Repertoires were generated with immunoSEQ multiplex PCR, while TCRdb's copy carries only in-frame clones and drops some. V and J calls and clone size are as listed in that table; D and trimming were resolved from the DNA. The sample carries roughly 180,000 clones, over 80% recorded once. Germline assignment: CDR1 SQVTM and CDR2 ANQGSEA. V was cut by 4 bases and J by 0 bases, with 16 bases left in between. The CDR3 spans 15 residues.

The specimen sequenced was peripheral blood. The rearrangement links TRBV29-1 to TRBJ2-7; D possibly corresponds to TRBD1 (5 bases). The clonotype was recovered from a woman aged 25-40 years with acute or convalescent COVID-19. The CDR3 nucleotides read TGCAGCGTTGGAAAGGGGTCACTTACCTCCTACGAGCAGTACTTC. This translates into CSVGKGSLTSYEQYF.